This T cell receptor beta chain was retrieved from a study of siplizumab effects on memory and regulatory T cells. General observations from the study: Suppressive capability of dividing Tregs from siplizumab cultures went unverified. Naive versus memory phenotype went unassigned for roughly 75-97% of proliferating CD4+ or CD8+ clones.

TCRdb's table, derived via immunoSEQ multiplex PCR, lists solely in-frame clones and lacks some. The table records over 85,000 clones, approximately 93% of them present only once. Germline CDR1 is LGHNA and CDR2 is YNFKEQ. The CDR3 has 15 residues. Trimming removed 3 bases from V and 0 bases from J, with 9 bases in between. Of note for this clone: Its target is not known.

This TCR was sampled from a human donor in good health. V gene TRBV4-2 combines with J gene TRBJ2-1; D may be TRBD2 (5 bases). The source material was CD8+ T cells sorted from blood. The CDR3 here is CASSQEESSYNEQFF. The CDR3 DNA reads TGTGCCAGCAGCCAGGAGGAAAGCTCCTACAATGAGCAGTTCTTC.